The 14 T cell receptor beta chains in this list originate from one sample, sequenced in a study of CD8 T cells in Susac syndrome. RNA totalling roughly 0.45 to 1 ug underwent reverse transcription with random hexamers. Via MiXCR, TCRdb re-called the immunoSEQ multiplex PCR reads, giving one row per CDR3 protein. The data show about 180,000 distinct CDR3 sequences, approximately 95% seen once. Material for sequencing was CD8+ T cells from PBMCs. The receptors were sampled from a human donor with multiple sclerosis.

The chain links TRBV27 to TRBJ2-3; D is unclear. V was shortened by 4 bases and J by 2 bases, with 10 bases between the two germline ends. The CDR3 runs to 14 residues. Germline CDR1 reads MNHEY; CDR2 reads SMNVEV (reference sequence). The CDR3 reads CASSSAVNTDTQYF. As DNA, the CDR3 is TGTGCCAGCAGTTCCGCGGTTAACACAGATACGCAGTATTTT.

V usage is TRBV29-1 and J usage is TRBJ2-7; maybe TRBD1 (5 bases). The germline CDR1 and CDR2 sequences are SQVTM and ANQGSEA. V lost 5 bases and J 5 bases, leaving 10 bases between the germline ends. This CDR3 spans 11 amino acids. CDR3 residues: CSVRGLDEQYF. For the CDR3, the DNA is TGCAGCGTTAGGGGTCTGGACGAGCAGTACTTC.

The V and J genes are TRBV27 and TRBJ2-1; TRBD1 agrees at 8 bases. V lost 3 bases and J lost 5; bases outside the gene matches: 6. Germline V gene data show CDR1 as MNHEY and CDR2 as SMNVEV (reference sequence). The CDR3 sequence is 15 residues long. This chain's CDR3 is CASSFADRVNNEQFF. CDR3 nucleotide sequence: TGTGCCAGCAGTTTCGCGGACAGGGTCAACAATGAGCAGTTCTTC.

DNA of the CDR3: TGTGCCAGCAGCGCCAACGACGCCCTGGGCTATGGCTACACCTTC. Protein sequence: CASSANDALGYGYTF. The rearrangement links TRBV9 to TRBJ1-2; D is unclear. Germline CDR1 and CDR2: SGDLS and YYNGEE. There are 15 residues in the CDR3. V dropped 3 bases and J dropped 4 bases, with 16 bases sitting between them.

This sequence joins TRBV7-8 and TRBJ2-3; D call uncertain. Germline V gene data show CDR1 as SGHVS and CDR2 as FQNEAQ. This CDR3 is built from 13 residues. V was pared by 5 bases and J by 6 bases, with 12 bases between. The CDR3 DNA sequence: TGTGCCAGCAGCCAGGCCCCTGGGGATACGCAGTATTTT. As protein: CASSQAPGDTQYF.

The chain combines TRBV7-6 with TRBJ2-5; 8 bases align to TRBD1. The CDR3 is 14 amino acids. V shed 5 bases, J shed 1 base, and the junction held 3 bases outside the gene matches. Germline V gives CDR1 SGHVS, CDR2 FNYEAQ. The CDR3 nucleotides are TGTGCCAGCAGCCCGGGGACAGGCCAAGAGACCCAGTACTTC. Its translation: CASSPGTGQETQYF.

This CDR3 reads CSVSGGQGAIYGYTF. The CDR3 nucleotides read TGCAGCGTTTCTGGCGGACAGGGGGCAATCTATGGCTACACCTTC. This chain uses TRBV29-1 with TRBJ1-2; 11 bases line up with TRBD1. Trimming removed 5 bases from V and 4 bases from J; junction bases left unmatched: 9. CDR1 is SQVTM and CDR2 is ANQGSEA in the germline V gene. The CDR3 consists of 15 residues.

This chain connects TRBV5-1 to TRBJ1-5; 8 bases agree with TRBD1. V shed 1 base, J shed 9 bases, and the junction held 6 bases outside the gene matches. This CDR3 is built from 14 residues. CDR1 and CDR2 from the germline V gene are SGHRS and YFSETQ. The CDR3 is CASSLFQGAGPQHF. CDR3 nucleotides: TGCGCCAGCAGCTTGTTTCAGGGGGCAGGGCCCCAGCATTTT.

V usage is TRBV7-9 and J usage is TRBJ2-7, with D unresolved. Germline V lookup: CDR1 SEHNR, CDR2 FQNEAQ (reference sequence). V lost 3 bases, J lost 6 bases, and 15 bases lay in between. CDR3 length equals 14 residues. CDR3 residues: CASSLRTDPGEQYF. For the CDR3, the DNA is TGTGCCAGCAGCTTGAGGACCGACCCCGGCGAGCAGTACTTC. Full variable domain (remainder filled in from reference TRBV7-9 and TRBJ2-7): DTGVSQNPRHKITKRGQNVTFRCDPISEHNRLYWYRQTLGQGPEFLTYFQNEAQLEKSRLLSDRFSAERPKGSFSTLEIQRTEQGDSAMYLCASSLRTDPGEQYFGPGTRLTVT.

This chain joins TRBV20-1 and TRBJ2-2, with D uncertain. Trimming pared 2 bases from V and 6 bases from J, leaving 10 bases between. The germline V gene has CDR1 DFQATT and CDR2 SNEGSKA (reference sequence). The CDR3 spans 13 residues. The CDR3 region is CSARPRTAGELFF. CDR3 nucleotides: TGCAGTGCTAGACCTCGGACGGCCGGGGAGCTGTTTTTT.

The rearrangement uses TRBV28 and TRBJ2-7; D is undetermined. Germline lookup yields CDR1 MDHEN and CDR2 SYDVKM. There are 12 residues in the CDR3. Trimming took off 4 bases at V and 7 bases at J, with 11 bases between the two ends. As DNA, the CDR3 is TGTGCCAGCAGTTGGAATTTGAGGGAGCAGTACTTC. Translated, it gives CASSWNLREQYF.

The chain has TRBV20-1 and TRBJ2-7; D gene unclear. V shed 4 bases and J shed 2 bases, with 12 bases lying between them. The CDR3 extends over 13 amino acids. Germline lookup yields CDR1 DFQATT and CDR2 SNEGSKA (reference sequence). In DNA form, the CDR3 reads TGCAGTGCTACGGATCATAGTGCCTACGAGCAGTACTTC. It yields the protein CSATDHSAYEQYF.

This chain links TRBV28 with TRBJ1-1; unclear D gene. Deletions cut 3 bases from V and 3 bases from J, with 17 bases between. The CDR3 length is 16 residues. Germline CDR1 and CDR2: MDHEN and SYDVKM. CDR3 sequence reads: CASSFWPLKGDTEAFF. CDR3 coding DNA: TGTGCCAGCAGTTTTTGGCCTTTAAAAGGAGACACTGAAGCTTTCTTT.

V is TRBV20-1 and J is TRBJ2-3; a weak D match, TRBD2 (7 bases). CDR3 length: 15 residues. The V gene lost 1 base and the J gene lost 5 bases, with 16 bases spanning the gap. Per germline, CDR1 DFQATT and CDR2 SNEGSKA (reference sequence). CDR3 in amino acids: CSARGGGRGLDTQYF. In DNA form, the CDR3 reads TGCAGTGCTAGAGGGGGGGGCAGAGGTTTAGATACGCAGTATTTT.